Here is one TCR beta chain with its context. The CDR3 runs to 15 residues. Germline CDR1 SGHNT, CDR2 YYREEE (reference sequence). V gave up 1 base and J gave up 6 bases; unmatched junction bases: 6. These data originate in a study of blood T cell repertoires in COVID-19. Study background: Collection of acute and convalescent COVID-19 samples took place in the United States, Italy and Spain.

Profiled with immunoSEQ multiplex PCR; TCRdb holds only in-frame clones, not every one. This sample has approximately 140,000 clones; roughly nine tenths occur once, and the top ten carry about an eighth. The rearrangement uses TRBV5-4 and TRBJ1-4; 7 bases map to TRBD1. This TCR was sampled from a man aged 18 to 30 with COVID-19, enrolled during active disease. What was sequenced was peripheral blood. The CDR3 loop is CASSLRRQGYEKLFF. CDR3 bases: TGTGCCAGCAGCTTGAGACGACAGGGCTATGAAAAACTGTTTTTT.